This paragraph reports one T cell receptor (beta chain). Its antigen is unidentified. MiXCR was run by TCRdb on the RT-PCR reads, yielding one entry per CDR3 protein. The sample holds about 520,000 distinct CDR3 sequences, roughly 7.6% seen once. The sample is drawn from a study of response to subunit inactivated influenza vaccine. Study conclusions and caveats: There was a suggestion from the authors that each seasonal influenza vaccination recruits few new T cells.

There are 14 residues in the CDR3. V shed 7 bases and J 3 bases; nucleotides not matched to a gene: 4. Per the germline V gene, CDR1 is MNHEY and CDR2 is SVGEGT. The clonotype originates from a man between 50 and 69 years old who received an inactivated influenza vaccine. The chain recombines TRBV6-2 or TRBV6-3 with TRBJ2-2; 8 bases line up with TRBD1. Sequenced material: PBMCs from blood, taken less than 25 months after vaccination. The CDR3 region is CASMAGGYTGELFF. CDR3 coding DNA: TGTGCCAGCATGGCAGGGGGCTACACCGGGGAGCTGTTTTTT.